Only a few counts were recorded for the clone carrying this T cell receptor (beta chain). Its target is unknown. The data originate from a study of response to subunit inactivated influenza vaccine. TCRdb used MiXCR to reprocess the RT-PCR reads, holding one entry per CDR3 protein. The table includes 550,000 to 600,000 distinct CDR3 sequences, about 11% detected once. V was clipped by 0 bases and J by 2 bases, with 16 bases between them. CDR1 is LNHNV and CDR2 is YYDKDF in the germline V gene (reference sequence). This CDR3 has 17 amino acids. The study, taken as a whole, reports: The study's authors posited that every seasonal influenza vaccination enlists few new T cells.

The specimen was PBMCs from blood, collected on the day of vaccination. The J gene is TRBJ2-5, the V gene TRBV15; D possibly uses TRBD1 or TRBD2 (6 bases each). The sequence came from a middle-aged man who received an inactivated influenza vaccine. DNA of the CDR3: TGTGCCACCAGCAGAGAGCGGGACACCGATCGGCAAGAGACCCAGTACTTC. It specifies CATSRERDTDRQETQYF.